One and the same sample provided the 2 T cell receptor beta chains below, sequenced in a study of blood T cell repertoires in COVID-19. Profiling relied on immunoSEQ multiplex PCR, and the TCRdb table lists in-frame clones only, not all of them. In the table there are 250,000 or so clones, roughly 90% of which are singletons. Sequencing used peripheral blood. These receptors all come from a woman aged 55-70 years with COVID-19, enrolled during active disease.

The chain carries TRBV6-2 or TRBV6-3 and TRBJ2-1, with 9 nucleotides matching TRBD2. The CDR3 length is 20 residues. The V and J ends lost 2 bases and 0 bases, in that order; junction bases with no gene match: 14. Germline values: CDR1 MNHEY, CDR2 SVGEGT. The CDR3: CASSYPLHSGGEASYNEQFF. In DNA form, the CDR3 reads TGTGCCAGCAGTTACCCTCTTCATAGCGGGGGCGAGGCCTCCTACAATGAGCAGTTCTTC.

The CDR3 DNA is TGTGCCAGCTCAAAATTCGAGGATCAGCCCCAGCATTTT. Encoded protein: CASSKFEDQPQHF. The chain is built from TRBV18 and TRBJ1-5; D not certain. CDR1 and CDR2 (germline): KGHSH, LQKENI. The CDR3 contains 13 residues. The V gene lost 5 bases and the J gene lost 5 bases, with 10 bases spanning the gap. The full variable domain, completed using reference TRBV18 and TRBJ1-5, is NAGVMQNPRHLVRRRGQEARLRCSPMKGHSHVYWYRQLPEEGLKFMVYLQKENIIDESGMPKERFSAEFPKEGPSILRIQQVVRGDSAAYFCASSKFEDQPQHFGDGTRLSIL.